The 2 T cell receptor beta chains listed next were all sequenced from one sample in a study of cytomegalovirus exposure and HLA in healthy donors. PCR involved 60 Vbeta and 13 Jbeta primers. This table comes from immunoSEQ multiplex PCR, and its TCRdb copy is limited to in-frame clones, with some not included. The table lists about 84,000 clones. The sample taken for sequencing was PBMCs. The receptor source for this set is a man in his fifties in good health and CMV-seronegative.

The rearrangement links TRBV7-9 to TRBJ2-1; a possible D gene is TRBD2 (5 bases). Looked up from germline, CDR1 is SEHNR and CDR2 is FQNEAQ (reference sequence). Trimming pared 1 base from V and 6 bases from J, leaving 16 bases between. This CDR3 comprises 16 residues. For the CDR3, the DNA is TGTGCCAGCAGCTTAGGGAGACTCGGGGTGGGCAATGAGCAGTTCTTC. Its protein is CASSLGRLGVGNEQFF.

CDR3 protein: CASSLAGGLGETQYF. The CDR3 nucleotides read TGTGCCAGCAGCTTAGCGGGGGGGCTAGGGGAGACCCAGTACTTC. V gene TRBV7-8 combines with J gene TRBJ2-5, with a weak D call TRBD2 (7 bases). Germline V gene lookup returns CDR1 SGHVS and CDR2 FQNEAQ. There are 15 residues in the CDR3. V lost 0 bases and J 5 bases, leaving 13 bases between the germline ends.